This T cell receptor (beta chain) emerged from a study of blood T cell repertoires in COVID-19. Overall study context: COVID-19 samples from acute and convalescent phases originated in the United States, Italy and Spain.

Sequencing used immunoSEQ multiplex PCR; TCRdb keeps in-frame clones, though not all of them. Counted here are around 250,000 clones, approximately 84% occurring once; the ten biggest clones make up roughly 6.7%. The clonotype originates from a woman aged 50 to 60 who had been exposed to COVID-19. What was sequenced was PBMCs or T cells enriched from blood (not recorded which).

CDR3 nucleotide sequence: TGTGCCAGCCCACAGGGGGCGGAGTTCTTC. Protein product: CASPQGAEFF. The V and J genes are TRBV3-1 (or the pseudogene TRBV3-2) and TRBJ2-1, with 9 bases fitting TRBD1. CDR3 length: 10 amino acids. Looked up from germline, CDR1 is LGHDT and CDR2 is YNNKEL (reference sequence). Trimming at V came to 8 bases and at J to 14 bases, leaving 4 bases not matched to a gene.